What follows describes a single T cell receptor (beta chain). J gave up 3 bases and V 1 base, and 6 bases lay outside the gene matches. CDR1 is LGHNA, CDR2 YNFKEQ, per germline. The CDR3 length is 16 residues. The data are from a study of T cell repertoires in ileal Crohn's disease. The data were produced by immunoSEQ multiplex PCR, yet TCRdb's version contains in-frame clones alone and is incomplete. In the table there are 3,600 or so clones, about 84% of which are singletons. Time point given: neoterminal ileum biopsy at postoperative endoscopy, about 6 months after surgery. This chain uses TRBV4-2 with TRBJ2-1, with 7 bases lining up with TRBD2. Sequenced: ileal tissue. The TCR was taken from an adult with Crohn's disease. The CDR3 region is CASSQGSGGGYNEQFF. The DNA of the CDR3 is TGTGCCAGCAGCCAAGGGTCAGGCGGGGGCTACAATGAGCAGTTCTTC.